Each of the 11 T cell receptor beta chains below was sequenced from the same sample in a study of T cells in Graves' hyperthyroidism and ophthalmopathy. Amplification of TCR beta CDR3 regions was performed using RNA transcripts as template. First-round RT-PCR with HTBI primers amplified the TCR CDR3 region. In TCRdb, the multiplex PCR reads were re-called with MiXCR into one record per CDR3 protein. This table has hundreds of thousands of distinct CDR3 sequences, roughly 40% appearing once. The sample was blood. The receptor set was obtained from a man younger than 35 with Graves' hyperthyroidism.

V is TRBV11-1 and J is TRBJ2-7, with TRBD2 matching 7 bases. V lost 6 bases, J lost 5 bases, and 10 bases stayed unmatched. In germline, CDR1 is SGHAT, CDR2 FQDESV (reference sequence). The CDR3 extends over 14 amino acids. The CDR3 sequence is CASSSGGSMDEQYF. CDR3 nucleotide sequence: TGTGCCAGCAGTTCGGGCGGGAGCATGGACGAGCAGTACTTC.

The chain uses TRBV10-3 and TRBJ2-7, with TRBD2 matching over 7 bases. The trim removed 4 bases at V and 2 bases at J, leaving 5 bases unmatched. The length of the CDR3 is 14 residues. Per the germline V gene, CDR1 is ENHRY and CDR2 is SYGVKD. The CDR3 here is CAISGRAGTYEQYF. The CDR3 nucleotides are TGTGCCATCAGTGGGAGAGCGGGAACCTACGAGCAGTACTTC.

This clonotype was detected only a few times. This sequence joins TRBV5-1 and TRBJ1-1; a possible D gene is TRBD1 (5 bases). This CDR3 has 14 residues. Trimming stripped 4 bases from V and 1 base from J, with 11 bases between. The V gene's germline CDR1 is SGHRS and CDR2 YFSETQ. CDR3 DNA sequence: TGCGCCAGCAGCAGGGGCGACCCGAACACTGAAGCTTTCTTT. Translation gives CASSRGDPNTEAFF.

V is TRBV5-8 and J is TRBJ1-2, with D unresolved. From germline, CDR1 is SGHTS and CDR2 YDEGEE. The CDR3 has 15 amino acids. The V end was cut by 4 bases, the J end by 5 bases, with 18 bases between. CDR3 DNA sequence: TGTGCCAGCAGCCAGGACCGGACCGGTATTTATGGCTACACCTTC. It yields the protein CASSQDRTGIYGYTF.

This clonotype was seen many times. J is TRBJ2-7 and V is TRBV29-1; no firm D call. This CDR3 is 11 amino acids long. Trimming removed 0 bases from V and 4 bases from J, with 4 bases in between. Germline assignment: CDR1 SQVTM and CDR2 ANQGSEA. The CDR3 sequence: CSVEEVYEQYF. DNA of the CDR3: TGCAGCGTTGAAGAGGTTTACGAGCAGTACTTC.

This clonotype was observed a few times. CDR3 amino acids: CASNLGLMGEQYF. The CDR3 DNA follows: TGTGCCAGCAATCTAGGCTTAATGGGGGAGCAGTACTTC. The chain employs TRBV12-3 or TRBV12-4 and TRBJ2-7; D not resolved. There are 13 residues in the CDR3. Trimming stripped 7 bases from V and 7 bases from J, with 17 bases between.

Comment on this clonotype: One base away lies a much larger clone, so this may be a sequencing read error. The gene calls are TRBV20-1 and TRBJ1-2, with D perhaps TRBD1 (5 bases). Trimming stripped 3 bases from V and 8 bases from J, with 13 bases between. Germline V CDR1 and CDR2: DFQATT, SNEGSKA (reference sequence). CDR3 length equals 12 residues. CDR3 sequence (DNA): TGCAGTGCTAGTACGGGGGTGGAAGGCTACACCTTC. Its protein is CSASTGVEGYTF.

This clonotype has only one observation. The chain employs TRBV25-1 and TRBJ1-1; no reliable D call. Germline V gene lookup returns CDR1 MGHDK and CDR2 SYGVNS. CDR3 length equals 13 residues. The CDR3 is CARDRYRDTEAFF. The CDR3 bases are TGTGCTAGAGATCGGTATCGGGACACTGAAGCTTTCTTT.

This clonotype was detected only a few times. The chain has TRBV5-1 and TRBJ1-4, with D uncertain. The CDR3 length is 15 residues. Germline CDR1 is SGHRS and CDR2 is YFSETQ. Trimming cost V 5 bases and J 4 bases, with 15 bases left between them. CDR3 loop: CASREDEQLNEKLFF. The CDR3 nucleotides read TGCGCCAGCAGAGAAGACGAACAGCTTAATGAAAAACTGTTTTTT. Combining the CDR3 with reference TRBV5-1 and TRBJ1-4 gives the whole variable domain KAGVTQTPRYLIKTRGQQVTLSCSPISGHRSVSWYQQTPGQGLQFLFEYFSETQRNKGNFPGRFSGRQFSNSRSEMNVSTLELGDSALYLCASREDEQLNEKLFFGSGTQLSVL.

As regards this clonotype: A much larger clone differs by one base, so this may be a read error. The J gene is TRBJ1-2, the V gene TRBV20-1, with D perhaps TRBD1 (5 bases). The CDR3 has 14 residues. V was trimmed by 3 bases and J by 2 bases, leaving 13 bases between them. Germline loops: CDR1 DFQATT, CDR2 SNEGSKA (reference sequence). CDR3 nucleotides: TGCAGTGCTAGCCTGCACAGGAAAAACTATGGCTACACCTTC. Its translation: CSASLHRKNYGYTF.

This clonotype appeared many times. The rearrangement uses TRBV7-2 and TRBJ2-2; D tentatively reads TRBD1 or TRBD2 (5 bases each). Germline V gene data show CDR1 as SGHTA and CDR2 as FQGNSA. This CDR3 comprises 12 residues. Trimming stripped 11 bases from V and 4 bases from J, with 11 bases between. CDR3 DNA: TGTGCCCTGAGTGGGGGCACCGGGGAGCTGTTTTTT. Translation: CALSGGTGELFF. The full variable domain, rest sourced from reference TRBV7-2 and TRBJ2-2, is GAGVSQSPSNKVTEKGKDVELRCDPISGHTALYWYRQSLGQGLEFLIYFQGNSAPDKSGLPSDRFSAERTGGSVSTLTIQRTQQEDSAVYLCALSGGTGELFFGEGSRLTVL.